The 30 T cell receptor beta chains presented below share a single source sample, sequenced in a study of T-cell memory formation after mild COVID-19. TCRdb reanalysed the 5' RACE reads using MiXCR and keeps one entry per CDR3 protein. The top ten hold roughly 8.2% of the sample, which has about 610,000 distinct CDR3 sequences, 17% seen once. Sequencing was performed on PBMCs or a T cell subset sorted from them (not recorded which). The source of these receptors is an adult woman who had mild COVID-19 (a few samples of this study predate the infection). Cell type and time point are not known.

The V gene is TRBV5-1, the J gene TRBJ2-7; D unresolved. The length of the CDR3 is 16 residues. Per the germline V gene, CDR1 is SGHRS and CDR2 is YFSETQ. The germline V and J ends were trimmed by 0 bases and 5 bases, with 18 bases remaining between them. In DNA form, the CDR3 reads TGCGCCAGCAGCTTGGCACTTCGGCTACGGGTCGACGAGCAGTACTTC. Amino acids: CASSLALRLRVDEQYF.

The chain joins TRBV3-1 to TRBJ2-2; 9 nucleotides agree with TRBD1. Looked up from germline, CDR1 is LGHDT and CDR2 is YNNKEL (reference sequence). V lost 8 bases to trimming and J lost 5 bases; unmatched junction nucleotides: 3. This CDR3 spans 13 amino acids. The CDR3 DNA reads TGTGCCAGCGGGGACAGGGCTACCGGGGAGCTGTTTTTT. This translates into CASGDRATGELFF. The full variable domain, rest sourced from reference TRBV3-1 and TRBJ2-2, is DTAVSQTPKYLVTQMGNDKSIKCEQNLGHDTMYWYKQDSKKFLKIMFSYNNKELIINETVPNRFSPKSPDKAHLNLHINSLELGDSAVYFCASGDRATGELFFGEGSRLTVL.

This clonotype was recorded a few times. This rearrangement joins TRBV19 to TRBJ1-1; D remains ambiguous. The CDR3 runs to 11 residues. Germline V gives CDR1 LNHDA, CDR2 SQIVND (reference sequence). Trimming removed 7 bases from V and 10 bases from J, with 13 bases in between. In nucleotides, the CDR3 is TGTGCCAGTATGGAACCCCGAAGAGCTTTCTTT. It yields the protein CASMEPRRAFF.

This clonotype appeared a few times. V is TRBV9 and J is TRBJ1-2; D not certain. Per germline, CDR1 SGDLS and CDR2 YYNGEE. This CDR3 spans 12 amino acids. V was clipped by 1 base and J by 2 bases, with 3 bases between them. This CDR3 reads CASSVLNYGYTF. CDR3 sequence (DNA): TGTGCCAGCAGCGTACTCAACTATGGCTACACCTTC.

The genes are TRBV24-1 and TRBJ2-5, with 10 bases aligning to TRBD2. Per the germline V gene, CDR1 is KGHDR and CDR2 is SFDVKD. The CDR3 extends over 18 amino acids. V lost 3 bases and J lost 1; bases outside the gene matches: 10. DNA of the CDR3: TGTGCCACCAGTGATCCCCTAGCGGGGGCGGCCCTCCAAGAGACCCAGTACTTC. The encoded protein is CATSDPLAGAALQETQYF.

This clonotype showed up just a few times. The V gene is TRBV12-3 or TRBV12-4, the J gene TRBJ2-7; perhaps TRBD1 as D (5 bases). Deletions cut 3 bases from V and 1 base from J, with 13 bases between. The CDR3 consists of 15 residues. CDR3 coding DNA: TGTGCCAGCAGTTTGGACACTGAGGCGTCCTACGAGCAGTACTTC. Encoded protein: CASSLDTEASYEQYF.

The J gene is TRBJ2-5, the V gene TRBV3-1; 14 positions agree with TRBD2. The CDR3 sequence is 18 residues long. Trimming at V came to 0 bases and at J to 5 bases, leaving 8 bases not matched to a gene. The germline V gene has CDR1 LGHDT and CDR2 YNNKEL (reference sequence). Written as DNA, the CDR3 is TGTGCCAGCAGCCAAGATTGGGGACTAGCGGGGGCGGCGGAGACCCAGTACTTC. This sequence encodes CASSQDWGLAGAAETQYF.

This clonotype was observed a handful of times. The chain links TRBV20-1 to TRBJ1-6; 7 positions match TRBD1. Germline trimming cut 2 bases from V and 9 bases from J; bases unmatched to any gene: 7. CDR1 and CDR2 from the germline V gene are DFQATT and SNEGSKA (reference sequence). The CDR3 is 14 amino acids. CDR3 nucleotides: TGCAGTGCTAGACAACAGGGGTCGGCTTCACCCCTCCACTTT. It yields the protein CSARQQGSASPLHF.

This clonotype was observed at least ten times. The gene calls are TRBV9 and TRBJ2-1; 10 bases map to TRBD2. J was trimmed by 3 bases and V by 2 bases; bases with no gene match: 2. CDR1 is SGDLS, CDR2 YYNGEE, per germline. CDR3 length: 15 amino acids. CDR3 sequence: CASSVGLADYNEQFF. Here the CDR3 DNA reads TGTGCCAGCAGCGTTGGACTAGCGGACTACAATGAGCAGTTCTTC.

The table lists this clonotype with a few counts. The chain employs TRBV7-2 and TRBJ2-2; D gene unclear. Trimming pared 3 bases from V and 1 base from J, leaving 6 bases between. This CDR3 comprises 14 residues. The germline V gene has CDR1 SGHTA and CDR2 FQGNSA. The CDR3 protein is CASSFRKNTGELFF. The DNA of the CDR3 is TGTGCCAGCAGCTTCAGGAAGAACACCGGGGAGCTGTTTTTT.

This clonotype was detected a few times. The chain is built from TRBV7-9 and TRBJ2-1, with 10 nucleotides matching TRBD2. Germline loops: CDR1 SEHNR, CDR2 FQNEAQ (reference sequence). V lost 5 bases to trimming and J lost 5 bases; unmatched junction nucleotides: 9. This CDR3 has 16 amino acids. CDR3 amino acids: CASSLGSGRVNNEQFF. The CDR3 DNA is TGTGCCAGCAGCCTAGGAAGCGGGAGGGTCAACAATGAGCAGTTCTTC.

V is TRBV9 and J is TRBJ2-5; D might be TRBD2 (5 bases). Trimming removed 3 bases from V and 5 bases from J, with 14 bases in between. The CDR3 sequence is 14 residues long. Germline V lookup: CDR1 SGDLS, CDR2 YYNGEE. CDR3 region: CASSAEGEGETQYF. The DNA of the CDR3 is TGTGCCAGCAGCGCCGAGGGCGAAGGCGAGACCCAGTACTTC.

This clonotype has more than one count but fewer than ten. V and J are TRBV12-3 or TRBV12-4 and TRBJ2-3; D may be TRBD2 (7 bases). V gave up 7 bases and J gave up 3 bases, with 17 bases separating them. The CDR3 extends over 15 amino acids. The CDR3 loop reads CASKLKRGGTDTQYF. CDR3 sequence (DNA): TGTGCCAGCAAGTTGAAGAGGGGGGGGACAGATACGCAGTATTTT.

This clonotype has only a few counts. The rearrangement links TRBV18 to TRBJ1-5; perhaps TRBD1 as D (6 bases). Germline V gene lookup returns CDR1 KGHSH and CDR2 LQKENI. Trimming cost V 0 bases and J 4 bases, with 10 bases left between them. The CDR3 runs to 15 residues. The CDR3 DNA reads TGTGCCAGCTCACCACCTGCACAGGGTAATCAGCCCCAGCATTTT. This translates into CASSPPAQGNQPQHF.

This clonotype was recorded a few times. The chain couples TRBV4-2 to TRBJ2-3, with D tentatively TRBD2 (6 bases). V shed 4 bases and J shed 5 bases, with 22 bases lying between them. The CDR3 consists of 17 residues. The germline CDR1 and CDR2 sequences are LGHNA and YNFKEQ. The CDR3 DNA is TGTGCCAGCAGCCGAGAAGTAACCGGGAGTTGGGAAGATACGCAGTATTTT. Its protein is CASSREVTGSWEDTQYF.

The rearrangement uses TRBV4-3 and TRBJ1-3; 8 nucleotides agree with TRBD1. Trimming took 0 bases from V and 6 from J; bases not matched to a gene: 10. The CDR3 length is 17 residues. Germline loops: CDR1 LGHNA, CDR2 YSLEER. CDR3 coding DNA: TGCGCCAGCAGCCAAGATCTCCTCAGGGGGCGCCTAAACACCATATATTTT. Protein product: CASSQDLLRGRLNTIYF.

This clonotype was seen ten or more times. The CDR3 is CASSLSPRDNEDEKLFF. The CDR3 DNA is TGTGCCAGCAGTTTATCCCCCCGGGACAACGAGGATGAAAAACTGTTTTTT. The genes are TRBV12-3 or TRBV12-4 and TRBJ1-4; D is possibly TRBD1 (6 bases). The CDR3 covers 17 residues. V lost 2 bases, J lost 6 bases, and 19 bases lay in between.

This chain connects TRBV9 to TRBJ2-2, with 12 bases aligning to TRBD2. After removal of 0 bases from V and 6 bases from J, the junction contained 6 bases not matched to a gene. Germline V CDR1 and CDR2: SGDLS, YYNGEE. There are 17 residues in the CDR3. This CDR3 reads CASSVATGTSGPGELFF. CDR3 coding DNA: TGTGCCAGCAGCGTAGCTACTGGGACTAGCGGGCCCGGGGAGCTGTTTTTT.

CDR3 amino acids: CASTPSGPETQYF. The CDR3 region has the DNA TGTGCCAGCACCCCATCAGGGCCGGAGACCCAGTACTTC. V is TRBV3-1 and J is TRBJ2-5; TRBD1 is a possible D gene (5 bases). Germline V gene data show CDR1 as LGHDT and CDR2 as YNNKEL (reference sequence). V lost 7 bases to trimming and J lost 5 bases, with 14 bases between them. This CDR3 contains 13 residues.

The chain uses TRBV20-1 and TRBJ2-7; TRBD2 might be the D (7 bases). The ends were cut back, 6 bases at V and 6 bases at J, with 24 bases in the middle. Looked up from germline, CDR1 is DFQATT and CDR2 is SNEGSKA (reference sequence). The CDR3 has 15 amino acids. CDR3 DNA sequence: TGCAGTGCCCAAATTCTAGGGGGGGGCCCGAGCGAGCAGTACTTC. It codes for CSAQILGGGPSEQYF.

The chain has TRBV9 and TRBJ2-7; TRBD1 aligns across 9 bases. Losses at the gene ends were 6 bases for V and 5 bases for J; bases not matched to a gene: 9. The germline gives CDR1 SGDLS, CDR2 YYNGEE. This CDR3 spans 14 amino acids. CDR3 sequence (DNA): TGTGCCAGCAATCTCGGGGACAGGGAGGACGAGCAGTACTTC. This codes for CASNLGDREDEQYF.

This clonotype was detected a few times. This sequence joins TRBV7-9 and TRBJ2-1, with 7 bases lining up with TRBD2. V lost 3 bases to trimming and J lost 7 bases; unmatched junction nucleotides: 9. Germline V gene sequence: CDR1 SEHNR, CDR2 FQNEAQ (reference sequence). The CDR3 is made up of 15 amino acids. This CDR3 reads CASSLNSLGLNEQFF. CDR3 bases: TGTGCCAGCAGCTTGAACAGCTTGGGACTAAATGAGCAGTTCTTC.

The chain has TRBV7-6 and TRBJ1-2, with D unclear. The V and J ends lost 0 bases and 6 bases respectively, with 8 bases between them. Germline assignment: CDR1 SGHVS and CDR2 FNYEAQ. The CDR3 has 13 amino acids. The CDR3 DNA sequence: TGTGCCAGCAGCTTAGCAGGAGCAGATGGCTACACCTTC. Residues: CASSLAGADGYTF.

This clonotype was counted between two and nine times. This chain links TRBV30 with TRBJ2-7; 8 nucleotides agree with TRBD1. Germline CDR1 is GTSNPN and CDR2 is SVGIG (reference sequence). The CDR3 runs 15 residues. V lost 0 bases to trimming and J lost 3 bases; unmatched junction nucleotides: 7. CDR3 nucleotides: TGTGCCTGGAGTGTAGTGCAGGGGGCTATCTACGAGCAGTACTTC. It specifies CAWSVVQGAIYEQYF.

This clonotype was seen more than once but under ten times. The chain joins TRBV7-9 to TRBJ1-2; the D gene is possibly TRBD1 (6 bases). V was shortened by 5 bases and J by 8 bases, with 18 bases between the two germline ends. The CDR3 runs 14 residues. Germline V gene lookup returns CDR1 SEHNR and CDR2 FQNEAQ (reference sequence). The DNA of the CDR3 is TGTGCCAGCAGCGTGAGCTCGACAGGCCACGGCTACACCTTC. Translation gives CASSVSSTGHGYTF.

The genes are TRBV29-1 and TRBJ2-1, with 9 bases lining up with TRBD2. The CDR3 length is 15 residues. Germline CDR1 and CDR2: SQVTM and ANQGSEA. The J segment lost 2 bases and the V segment lost 0 bases, leaving 2 bases of the junction unmatched. The CDR3 is CSVEDQRGAYNEQFF. In DNA form, the CDR3 reads TGCAGCGTTGAAGATCAGCGGGGGGCCTACAATGAGCAGTTCTTC.

This clonotype showed up just a few times. The CDR3 loop is CASSLVISGRPTDTQYF. The CDR3 nucleotides read TGCGCCAGCAGCTTGGTAATTAGCGGGAGACCCACAGATACGCAGTATTTT. The J gene is TRBJ2-3, the V gene TRBV5-1; 9 bases match TRBD2. The CDR3 extends over 17 amino acids. V lost 0 bases, J lost 2 bases, and 7 bases stayed unmatched. The V gene's germline CDR1 is SGHRS and CDR2 YFSETQ. Filled out from reference TRBV5-1 and TRBJ2-3, the complete variable domain reads KAGVTQTPRYLIKTRGQQVTLSCSPISGHRSVSWYQQTPGQGLQFLFEYFSETQRNKGNFPGRFSGRQFSNSRSEMNVSTLELGDSALYLCASSLVISGRPTDTQYFGPGTRLTVL.

There are a few counts of this clonotype. V gene TRBV27 combines with J gene TRBJ2-3; tentatively, D is TRBD2 (6 bases). The V gene's germline CDR1 is MNHEY and CDR2 SMNVEV (reference sequence). Trimming cost V 5 bases and J 6 bases, with 18 bases left between them. This CDR3 spans 15 amino acids. CDR3 DNA: TGTGCCAGCAGTCTCGCCGGGACTTATAAGGATACGCAGTATTTT. Protein: CASSLAGTYKDTQYF.

This clonotype was seen more than once but under ten times. The chain has TRBV5-6 and TRBJ1-1; the D gene is possibly TRBD1 (5 bases). Per germline, CDR1 SGHDT and CDR2 YYEEEE. V was cut by 4 bases and J by 3 bases, with 19 bases left in between. The CDR3 contains 16 residues. CDR3 DNA sequence: TGTGCCAGCAGCCCCGTGGGGACTCTGGGGGACACTGAAGCTTTCTTT. Its protein is CASSPVGTLGDTEAFF.

This clonotype was found a few times. The V gene is TRBV5-1, the J gene TRBJ1-2; D perhaps matches TRBD1 (6 bases). The CDR3 loop spans 13 amino acids. CDR1 is SGHRS and CDR2 is YFSETQ in the germline V gene. The V end lost 4 bases, the J end lost 6 bases, and 13 bases lay between the germline ends. The CDR3 DNA reads as TGCGCCAGCAGCCAGGACAGCTCCAATGGCTACACCTTC. It encodes CASSQDSSNGYTF.